This T cell receptor (beta chain) was sequenced for a study of response to subunit inactivated influenza vaccine (dated by TCRdb to the late 2010s). Turning to the overall study: Deep quantitative profiling of the T cell receptor repertoire was used in the study to follow responses to a trivalent subunit inactivated influenza vaccine.

Results the study describes overall, beyond this receptor: It was suggested by the authors that each seasonal influenza vaccination may recruit only a limited number of new T cells.

The CDR3 has 15 amino acids, counting the end cysteine and phenylalanine. Only CDR3 DNA is held: 45 bases, read in frame from base 1. CDR1 and CDR2 are read off the germline V gene as SGHVS and FNYEAQ. The junction shows trimming of 5 bases on V and 3 bases on J, plus 16 bases between the germline ends. Library construction relied on RT-PCR. The listed sequencing device is Illumina HiSeq 2500. The public reads were quality trimmed at Q25 with fastp and then assembled into clones with MiXCR by TCRdb, keeping productive beta chains. Each CDR3 protein appears once, grouped with its most common genes and DNA. This sample is represented by approximately 520,000 distinct CDR3 sequences; more than 15% of them were singletons. The top ten constitute less than 4% of the sample. In this sample, this clonotype turned up a few times. This clone's antigen is unknown. The sample holds no much larger clone one base away, and base qualities are not on file.

Rearrangement joined TRBV7-6 to TRBJ1-2; a weak D assignment points to TRBD1 (6 bases agree). The receptor was derived from a man in his fifties or sixties who received an inactivated influenza vaccine. Donor details come from another sample of the same person, matched by shared clones. The sequenced sample was CD4+ T cells sorted from PBMCs, obtained around 2 years after vaccination. Here the CDR3 is given as CASSPGWGGYYGYTF. The bases read TGTGCCAGCAGCCCAGGTTGGGGGGGCTACTATGGCTACACCTTC.